The rows below give T cell receptor beta chains drawn from one sample of a study of blood T cell repertoires in COVID-19. Here immunoSEQ multiplex PCR was the method, and the copy in TCRdb shows in-frame clones only, minus some. The repertoire holds 250,000 to 300,000 clones, with 75% to 90% as singletons. The sample was peripheral blood. The receptors shown here come from a woman aged 70-85 years with COVID-19, enrolled during active disease. Each CDR3 is given with its conserved first and last residue. A D gene is named only where the DNA matches it firmly. Some rows mark clone size as missing; the rest say once, few, many or name a class of expanded clone.

V gene	D gene	J gene	clone size	CDR3 protein	CDR3 DNA
TRBV7-7	-	TRBJ2-3	-	CASSLHGGLTDTQYF	TGTGCTAGCAGCTTACATGGAGGGTTGACAGATACGCAGTATTTT
TRBV4-1	-	TRBJ2-7	-	CASSHTSQGNSYEQYF	TGCGCCAGCAGCCATACGAGTCAGGGAAACTCCTACGAGCAGTACTTC
TRBV11-2	-	TRBJ1-6	-	CASSLEGGLDNSPLHF	TGTGCCAGCAGCTTAGAGGGGGGGCTGGATAATTCACCCCTCCACTTT
TRBV7-2	-	TRBJ2-7	-	CASSQIQGNYEQYF	TGTGCCAGCAGCCAAATTCAGGGGAATTACGAGCAGTACTTC
TRBV10-1	-	TRBJ2-1	-	CASTRTEQFF	TGCGCCAGCACCCGGACAGAGCAGTTCTTC
TRBV29-1	TRBD1	TRBJ1-2	once	CSYGTGRQGKGYTF	TGCAGCTACGGGACAGGGCGACAGGGAAAAGGCTACACCTTC
TRBV5-1	TRBD1	TRBJ1-2	-	CASSSGTASYGYTF	TGCGCCAGCAGCTCAGGGACAGCATCCTATGGCTACACCTTC
TRBV19	TRBD2	TRBJ2-1	-	CASRKGLAEHNEQFF	TGTGCCAGCAGGAAGGGTCTAGCGGAACACAATGAGCAGTTCTTC
TRBV6-6	-	TRBJ2-6	-	CASRGGPSSGANVLTF	TGTGCCAGCAGAGGGGGACCCAGCTCTGGGGCCAACGTCCTGACTTTC
TRBV5-1	TRBD1	TRBJ1-1	-	CASSLTGGTNTEAFF	TGCGCCAGCAGCTTAACAGGGGGCACGAACACTGAAGCTTTCTTT
TRBV4-2	TRBD1	TRBJ1-1	-	CASSQVTGGTEAFF	TGTGCCAGCAGCCAAGTAACAGGGGGTACTGAAGCTTTCTTT
TRBV27	-	TRBJ2-3	-	CASSSFLVADTQYF	TGTGCCAGCAGTTCTTTCTTGGTAGCAGATACGCAGTATTTT
TRBV6-5	-	TRBJ2-7	-	CASSPRGDSSYEQYF	TGTGCCAGCAGTCCCCGAGGAGATTCGTCCTACGAGCAGTACTTC
TRBV28	TRBD1	TRBJ1-2	-	CASRKDRVYGYTF	TGTGCCAGCAGGAAGGACAGGGTCTATGGCTACACCTTC
TRBV11-3	TRBD1	TRBJ2-3	-	CASSLEGRQGGTDTQYF	TGTGCCAGCAGCTTAGAGGGTCGACAGGGGGGAACAGATACGCAGTATTTT
TRBV30	-	TRBJ1-5	few	CAWSGGGNAQPQHF	TGTGCCTGGAGTGGCGGAGGGAATGCGCAGCCCCAGCATTTT
TRBV29-1	-	TRBJ1-2	-	CSVEEHRDYGYTF	TGCAGCGTTGAAGAGCACAGGGATTATGGCTACACCTTC
TRBV19	-	TRBJ2-5	-	CASSINRGGMGETQYF	TGTGCCAGTAGTATAAATAGGGGGGGTATGGGAGAGACCCAGTACTTC
TRBV24-1	-	TRBJ2-1	-	CATSDYGGNSYNEQFF	TGTGCCACCAGTGATTACGGCGGGAACTCCTACAATGAGCAGTTCTTC
TRBV5-1	-	TRBJ1-6	-	CASSLGPGGVSPLHF	TGCGCCAGCAGCTTGGGACCCGGCGGAGTGTCACCCCTCCACTTT
TRBV10-3	-	TRBJ1-4	-	CAISRGNVDEKLFF	TGTGCCATCAGTCGGGGTAATGTTGATGAAAAACTGTTTTTT